This T cell receptor (beta chain) appears in the sequencing data of a study of post-analysis software for immune sequencing data. Study results and caveats: A handful of TRBV segments were significantly more frequent in patients than in controls. TRBV5-6, TRBV5-1 and TRBV20-1 were among these segments.

Prepared libraries of TCR beta cDNA carried unique molecular identifiers. TCRdb used MiXCR to reprocess the PCR reads, holding one entry per CDR3 protein. The sample comprises hundreds of thousands of distinct CDR3 sequences, over 45% of which are singletons, and 10% to 12% rests with the top ten. The V gene end was trimmed by 5 bases and the J gene end by 4 bases; junction bases not matched to a gene: 11. From germline, CDR1 is SGHTA and CDR2 FQGNSA. This CDR3 region has 16 residues. On this clonotype itself: Antigen unknown.

The sample was blood. This receptor was obtained from a girl aged 2-10 years with multiple sclerosis. The chain combines TRBV7-2 with TRBJ2-5; TRBD2 aligns across 9 bases. Here the CDR3 reads CASSDQRGVLRETQYF. The CDR3, as DNA: TGTGCCAGCAGCGACCAGCGGGGGGTTCTGAGAGAGACCCAGTACTTC.